This is a list of T cell receptor beta chains from one sample in a study of blood T cell repertoires in COVID-19. This table comes from immunoSEQ multiplex PCR, and its TCRdb copy is limited to in-frame clones, with some not included. The repertoire includes 20,000 to 25,000 clones, roughly nine tenths of them detected once, and just over 25% sits in the top ten. The sequencing input was peripheral blood. These receptors were taken from a human donor with active COVID-19. The donor label of this sample is uncertain. Both conserved end residues are part of each CDR3. The D gene is left open where the match is weak. Only some rows state a clone size, as once, few, many or a class for expanded clones.

size	length	D	V	J	DNA	CDR3
.	14	TRBD1	TRBV7-9	TRBJ2-7	TGTGCCAGCAGCTTAGTGGGGACAGAATACGAGCAGTACTTC	CASSLVGTEYEQYF
.	15	TRBD1	TRBV30	TRBJ2-2	TGTGCCCGGACCCGGACAGGGCTGAACACCGGGGAGCTGTTTTTT	CARTRTGLNTGELFF
.	17	TRBD2	TRBV7-6	TRBJ2-2	TGTGCCAGCAGCTCTTTCGGGACTAGCACGTACACCGGGGAGCTGTTTTTT	CASSSFGTSTYTGELFF
large	16	TRBD1	TRBV9	TRBJ2-1	TGTGCCAGCAGCCCTAGAGGTGGACAGGGGAACAATGAGCAGTTCTTC	CASSPRGGQGNNEQFF
.	15	.	TRBV11-1	TRBJ1-1	TGTGCCAGCAGCCGTCCGCAGGGTCGGAGCACTGAAGCTTTCTTT	CASSRPQGRSTEAFF
.	14	TRBD1	TRBV2	TRBJ2-5	TGTGCCAGCAGCCTCGACAGGGGGCAAGAGACCCAGTACTTC	CASSLDRGQETQYF
few	14	.	TRBV3-1/TRBV3-2	TRBJ1-2	TGTGCCAGCAGCCAAGGGGCAGGGGACTATGGCTACACCTTC	CASSQGAGDYGYTF
.	15	TRBD1	TRBV18	TRBJ2-7	TGTGCCAGCTCACCAATTGAAGGGGGCACTACGATGCAGTACTTC	CASSPIEGGTTMQYF
.	16	.	TRBV19	TRBJ2-5	TGTGCCAGTAGTGCCTCGTCACAGAGCCATCTGGAGACCCAGTACTTC	CASSASSQSHLETQYF
.	15	TRBD2	TRBV14	TRBJ2-1	TGTGCCAGCAGCCCGTGGACTAGCGGGACCTATGAGCAGTTCTTC	CASSPWTSGTYEQFF
.	14	TRBD1	TRBV5-4	TRBJ2-7	TGTGCCAGCAGCCCGGGACAGCCGATATACGAGCAGTACTTC	CASSPGQPIYEQYF
.	15	.	TRBV5-1	TRBJ2-5	TGCGCCAGCAGCTTTTGGGGCACCACGCAGGAGACCCAGTACTTC	CASSFWGTTQETQYF
.	13	.	TRBV6-5	TRBJ2-1	TGTGCCAGCAGTTACTTCCTGTCCAATGAGCAGTTCTTC	CASSYFLSNEQFF